These 10 T cell receptor beta chains share one sample of origin, sequenced in a study of shared clonotypes between healthy human individuals. Sequenced by immunoSEQ multiplex PCR; TCRdb stores in-frame clones only, minus some. There are about 1.5 million clones in the sample; around 97% occur only once, and over 1% lies in the top ten. The material sequenced was naive CD4+ T cells sorted from blood. As for subset: CD45RA+ positively selected. The receptor source for this set is a man aged 30 to 45 in good health.

This chain connects TRBV2 to TRBJ2-7; no firm D call. V was cut by 5 bases and J by 4 bases, with 6 bases left in between. The germline gives CDR1 SNHLY, CDR2 FYNNEI. This CDR3 has 11 amino acids. This CDR3 is CASSSEYEQYF. The CDR3 region has the DNA TGTGCCAGCAGTTCGGAGTACGAGCAGTACTTC. Looking up the rest from reference TRBV2 and TRBJ2-7 gives the full variable domain: EPEVTQTPSHQVTQMGQEVILRCVPISNHLYFYWYRQILGQKVEFLVSFYNNEISEKSEIFDDQFSVERPDGSNFTLKIRSTKLEDSAMYFCASSSEYEQYFGPGTRLTVT.

The chain couples TRBV18 to TRBJ2-7; 7 bases match TRBD1. There are 16 residues in the CDR3. The trim removed 3 bases at V and 5 bases at J, leaving 13 bases unmatched. Germline V gene sequence: CDR1 KGHSH, CDR2 LQKENI. The CDR3 nucleotides are TGTGCCAGCTCACCCCGGTCTGGGACAGTGGGCCACGAGCAGTACTTC. Protein: CASSPRSGTVGHEQYF.

This chain joins TRBV19 and TRBJ2-2; D perhaps matches TRBD1 (5 bases). From germline, CDR1 is LNHDA and CDR2 SQIVND (reference sequence). The CDR3 sequence is 12 residues long. Deletions cut 6 bases from V and 4 bases from J, with 6 bases between. The CDR3 DNA is TGTGCCAGTAGCCAGGGCACCGGGGAGCTGTTTTTT. Translating it yields CASSQGTGELFF.

The gene calls are TRBV28 and TRBJ1-5; the D gene is possibly TRBD1 (5 bases). The CDR3 loop spans 15 amino acids. Per the germline V gene, CDR1 is MDHEN and CDR2 is SYDVKM. V lost 5 bases to trimming and J lost 3 bases, with 14 bases between them. The CDR3 spells CASSLIRGNNQPQHF. The CDR3 coding sequence is TGTGCCAGCAGTCTGATTCGGGGGAACAATCAGCCCCAGCATTTT.

The CDR3 region is CASAVWGALNTGELFF. As DNA, the CDR3 is TGTGCCAGCGCCGTTTGGGGGGCCCTGAACACCGGGGAGCTGTTTTTT. This chain connects TRBV7-9 to TRBJ2-2, with D tentatively TRBD1 or TRBD2 (6 bases each). CDR1 and CDR2 (germline): SEHNR, FQNEAQ (reference sequence). CDR3 length equals 16 residues. The germline V and J ends were trimmed by 8 bases and 1 base, with 17 bases remaining between them.

The chain links TRBV7-2 to TRBJ1-1; D is ambiguous. V shed 2 bases and J shed 6 bases, with 13 bases lying between them. The CDR3 has 14 amino acids. The V gene's germline CDR1 is SGHTA and CDR2 FQGNSA. This CDR3 reads CASSLTVRPAEAFF. CDR3 coding DNA: TGTGCCAGCAGCTTAACGGTTCGTCCGGCTGAAGCTTTCTTT.

The J gene is TRBJ1-5, the V gene TRBV19, with D uncertain. The CDR3 has 16 residues. Germline V gene lookup returns CDR1 LNHDA and CDR2 SQIVND (reference sequence). Trimming removed 3 bases at V and 9 bases at J, with 21 bases between. CDR3 DNA: TGTGCCAGTAGTATGCCCTTCGGTCCCGGGGAGTCGCCCCAGCATTTT. Protein sequence: CASSMPFGPGESPQHF. Drawing the rest from reference TRBV19 and TRBJ1-5, the complete variable domain is DGGITQSPKYLFRKEGQNVTLSCEQNLNHDAMYWYRQDPGQGLRLIYYSQIVNDFQKGDIAEGYSVSREKKESFPLTVTSAQKNPTAFYLCASSMPFGPGESPQHFGDGTRLSIL.

The J gene is TRBJ1-1, the V gene TRBV5-5; D is unresolved. V was cut by 2 bases and J by 5 bases, with 16 bases left in between. The CDR3 runs 15 residues. Germline V CDR1 and CDR2: SGHKS, YYEKEE (reference sequence). DNA for the CDR3: TGTGCCAGCAGCTTACTCGGAAGGTCGAATACTGAAGCTTTCTTT. It yields the protein CASSLLGRSNTEAFF.

This chain links TRBV7-2 with TRBJ1-5, with TRBD1 as a possible D gene (6 bases). The CDR3 totals 14 residues. V was pared by 2 bases and J by 6 bases, with 11 bases between. Germline CDR1 reads SGHTA; CDR2 reads FQGNSA. CDR3 sequence reads: CASSLNRASQPQHF. Written as DNA, the CDR3 is TGTGCCAGCAGCTTAAACAGGGCGAGTCAGCCCCAGCATTTT.

This clone was observed once. The chain has TRBV5-4 and TRBJ1-5; 10 nucleotides line up with TRBD1. V lost 2 bases and J lost 1; bases outside the gene matches: 6. The CDR3 consists of 17 residues. The germline gives CDR1 SGHNT, CDR2 YYREEE (reference sequence). The CDR3 region has the DNA TGTGCCAGCAGCTTCTATGGACAGGGGGGAAGCAATCAGCCCCAGCATTTT. Its protein is CASSFYGQGGSNQPQHF.